The source of this T cell receptor beta chain is a study of shared clonotypes between healthy human individuals (TCRdb year 2020). Regarding the study in general: A few men and a couple of women, aged 18 to 49 years, made up the cohort. Per donor, three plates each were used for CD4 naive and CD4 memory, two for CD8 naive, and one for CD8 memory. To estimate repertoire size and how much clonotype sharing occurs between individuals, the study deeply sequenced the blood TCR repertoires of roughly 5 healthy adults. To increase sequencing depth and limit assay-specific biases, TCR repertoire library preparation and sequencing were carried out by different laboratories using diverse techniques. Between about 0.85 and 8.9 billion PBMCs per donor were obtained by leukapheresis. Study-level results and caveats: Based on pairwise subsampling, the degree of clonotype sharing among donors was expected to be affected by sequencing depth. Across a few donors, roughly 5% of naive CD4, roughly 3.5% of naive CD8, 2% to 2.5% of memory CD4, and approximately 0.4% of memory CD8 clonotypes were shared. Sampling was limited to blood, and TCR repertoires in tissue likely differ from TCR repertoires in blood. Compared with non-shared clonotypes, clonotypes shared by all four sorted-subset donors had higher generation probabilities. Even with the large sequencing depth, rarefaction of the sorted-subset datasets indicated that sequencing was incomplete. Naive subsets generally had larger estimated clonotype richness than memory subsets. Because the study included a small number of donors, the genetic and exposure-history diversity represented was limited.

Spanning cysteine to phenylalanine, the CDR3 consists of 11 amino acids. Of all the DNA, just the CDR3 is kept, 33 bases in frame from base 1. Cut back by 1 base and 10 bases, the V and J ends lie 5 bases apart. CDR1 is given as SNHLY and CDR2 as FYNNEI, both from the germline V gene. Using the deep immunoSEQ assay, TCR CDR3 regions were amplified from genomic DNA by multiplex PCR. Extracted genomic DNA from each cell subset was spread evenly across all wells of several immunoSEQ 96-well plates, with each plate serving as a replicate. For sorted subsets, each replicate PCR was loaded with about 200 ng genomic DNA, equivalent to 30,000 or so T cell genomes. Purified libraries were quantified with a Qubit 3.0 fluorometer, sized on a Bioanalyzer 2100, and re-quantified with the KAPA Library Quantification kit. Every immunoSEQ 96-well plate was sequenced on a separate single-read 150-cycle Illumina NextSeq 550 flow cell. The paper's data handling went like this. Because the immunoSEQ output included only junctional sequences and no quality scores, the filtering could not be the same as the filtering used for full-length reads. Sequences were annotated with PyIR, a Python wrapper for IgBLAST v1.9, using IMGT germline references to assign V/J genes and CDR3. Reads were filtered out if the reads had weak V/J assignments (E-value above 1e-6), no CDR3, stop codons, out-of-frame junctions, or ambiguous translated residues. V3J clonotypes were defined by identical inferred V gene, J gene, and CDR3 amino acid sequence. Percentage overlap between repertoires was computed as shared unique clonotypes divided by the size of the smaller repertoire. Richness of each repertoire was evaluated using RTK rarefaction, the Chao1 estimator, and Recon v2.1 estimates of unobserved clonotypes. Generation probabilities for all TCRbeta clonotypes obtained by the gDNA method from a few donors were computed using OLGA. TCRdb limited this immuneACCESS table to in-frame rearrangements with V and J called. A share of clones is missing; checked studies link under half to unresolved V genes, and the rest is unexplained. Clone size and V and J calls were adopted from that table, with D and trimming inferred from the DNA. This sample has about 680,000 clones in its table, and about 78% of those were observed once. The ten largest clonotypes hold about 1.8% of the sample.

The donors were healthy, HIV-negative adults with no recently reported acute infections or vaccinations. Only Caucasian adults living in Nashville, Tennessee, USA were represented among the donors. CD4+ T cells were enriched by magnetic negative selection; naive cells were then positively selected on CD45RA, and the negative fraction formed the memory subset. Blood was collected by leukapheresis, and PBMCs were isolated by Ficoll-Histopaque density gradient centrifugation and then cryopreserved in liquid nitrogen vapor phase. Analytical flow cytometry was used to check the purity and quantity of each magnetically sorted T cell population. Each sorted fraction had its genomic DNA isolated and then quantified by UV absorbance on a Nanodrop 2000c. This clone occurred once. This receptor's antigen is unknown. The sample holds no much larger clone one base away, and base qualities are not on file.

The sample taken for sequencing was memory CD4+ T cells sorted from blood. The sample's cell subset or site label, decoded: CD45RA-negative fraction. The TCR sequence derives from a woman aged 30 to 39 in good health. The rearranged segments are TRBV2 and TRBJ2-1, with the D gene not clear enough to name. The bases read TGTGCCAGCAGTGAAGGACTCGAGCAGTTCTTC. This codes for CASSEGLEQFF.